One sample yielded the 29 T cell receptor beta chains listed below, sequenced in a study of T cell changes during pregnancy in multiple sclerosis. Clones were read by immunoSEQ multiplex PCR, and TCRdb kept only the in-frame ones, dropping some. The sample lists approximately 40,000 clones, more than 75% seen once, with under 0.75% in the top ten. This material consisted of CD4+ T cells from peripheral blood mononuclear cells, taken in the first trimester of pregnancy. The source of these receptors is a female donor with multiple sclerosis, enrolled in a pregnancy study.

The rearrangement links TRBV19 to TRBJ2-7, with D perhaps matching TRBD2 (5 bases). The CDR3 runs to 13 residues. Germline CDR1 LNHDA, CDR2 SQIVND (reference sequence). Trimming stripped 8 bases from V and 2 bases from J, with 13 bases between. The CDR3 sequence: CASPPGVPYEQYF. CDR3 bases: TGTGCCAGTCCTCCCGGGGTACCCTACGAGCAGTACTTC.

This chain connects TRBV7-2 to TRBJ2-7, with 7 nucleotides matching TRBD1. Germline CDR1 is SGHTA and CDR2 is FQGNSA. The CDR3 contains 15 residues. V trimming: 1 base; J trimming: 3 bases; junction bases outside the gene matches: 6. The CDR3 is CASSLGQGVYYEQYF. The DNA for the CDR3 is TGTGCCAGCAGCTTAGGGCAGGGGGTTTACTACGAGCAGTACTTC.

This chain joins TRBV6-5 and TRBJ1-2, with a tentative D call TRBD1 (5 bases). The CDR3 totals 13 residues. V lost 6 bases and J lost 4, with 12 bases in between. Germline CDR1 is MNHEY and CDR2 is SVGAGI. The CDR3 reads CASSPEGVYGYTF. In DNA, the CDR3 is TGTGCCAGCAGCCCGGAAGGGGTCTATGGCTACACCTTC.

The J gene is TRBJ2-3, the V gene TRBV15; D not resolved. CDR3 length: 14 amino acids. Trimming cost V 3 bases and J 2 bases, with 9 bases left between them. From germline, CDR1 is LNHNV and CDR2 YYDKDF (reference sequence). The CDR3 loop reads CATSRPTHTDTQYF. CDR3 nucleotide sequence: TGTGCCACCAGCAGGCCGACACACACAGATACGCAGTATTTT.

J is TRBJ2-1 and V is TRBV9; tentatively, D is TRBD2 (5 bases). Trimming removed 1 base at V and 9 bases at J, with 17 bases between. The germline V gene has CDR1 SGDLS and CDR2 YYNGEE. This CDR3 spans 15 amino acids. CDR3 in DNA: TGTGCCAGCAGCGTAATGGGAGTTGAGTCTCGTGAGCAGTTCTTC. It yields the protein CASSVMGVESREQFF. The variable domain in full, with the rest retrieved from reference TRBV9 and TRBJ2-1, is DSGVTQTPKHLITATGQRVTLRCSPRSGDLSVYWYQQSLDQGLQFLIQYYNGEERAKGNILERFSAQQFPDLHSELNLSSLELGDSALYFCASSVMGVESREQFFGPGTRLTVL.

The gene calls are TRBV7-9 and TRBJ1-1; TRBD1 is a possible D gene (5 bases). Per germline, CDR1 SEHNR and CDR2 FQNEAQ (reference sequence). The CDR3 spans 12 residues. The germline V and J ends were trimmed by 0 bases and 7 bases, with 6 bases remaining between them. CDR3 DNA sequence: TGTGCCAGCAGCTTAGCGGGACTTGAAGCTTTCTTT. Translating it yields CASSLAGLEAFF.

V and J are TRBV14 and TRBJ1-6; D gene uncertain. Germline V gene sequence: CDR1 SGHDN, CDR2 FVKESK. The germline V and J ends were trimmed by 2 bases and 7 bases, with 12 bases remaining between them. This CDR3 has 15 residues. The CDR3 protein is CASSQSGRSNSPLHF. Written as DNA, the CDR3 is TGTGCCAGCAGCCAAAGCGGGAGATCAAATTCACCCCTCCACTTT. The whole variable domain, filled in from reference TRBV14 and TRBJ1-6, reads EAGVTQFPSHSVIEKGQTVTLRCDPISGHDNLYWYRRVMGKEIKFLLHFVKESKQDESGMPNNRFLAERTGGTYSTLKVQPAELEDSGVYFCASSQSGRSNSPLHFGNGTRLTVT.

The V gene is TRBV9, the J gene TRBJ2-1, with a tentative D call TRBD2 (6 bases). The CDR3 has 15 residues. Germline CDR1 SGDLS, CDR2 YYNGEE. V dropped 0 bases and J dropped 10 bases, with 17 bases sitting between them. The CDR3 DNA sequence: TGTGCCAGCAGCGTAGCTACGGGGGAGGTAGGGGAGCAGTTCTTC. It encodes CASSVATGEVGEQFF.

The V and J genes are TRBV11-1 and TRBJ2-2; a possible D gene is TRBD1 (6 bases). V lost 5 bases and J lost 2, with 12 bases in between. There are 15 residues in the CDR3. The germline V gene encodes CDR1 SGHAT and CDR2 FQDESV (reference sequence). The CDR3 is CASSVGQFNTGELFF. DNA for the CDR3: TGTGCCAGCAGCGTCGGACAGTTCAACACCGGGGAGCTGTTTTTT.

CDR3 sequence reads: CASSESMALGNSPLHF. The CDR3 DNA reads as TGCGCCAGCAGTGAGTCAATGGCCCTCGGGAATTCACCCCTCCACTTT. The chain employs TRBV10-2 and TRBJ1-6; no definite D call. V lost 0 bases, J lost 7 bases, and 13 bases lay in between. Germline CDR1 and CDR2: WSHSY and SAAADI. The CDR3 contains 16 residues.

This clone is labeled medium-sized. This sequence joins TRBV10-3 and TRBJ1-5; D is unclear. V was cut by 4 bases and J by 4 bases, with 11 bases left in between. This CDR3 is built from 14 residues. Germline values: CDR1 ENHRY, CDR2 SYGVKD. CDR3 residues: CAISGQGGNQPQHF. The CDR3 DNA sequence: TGTGCCATCAGTGGGCAAGGAGGGAATCAGCCCCAGCATTTT.

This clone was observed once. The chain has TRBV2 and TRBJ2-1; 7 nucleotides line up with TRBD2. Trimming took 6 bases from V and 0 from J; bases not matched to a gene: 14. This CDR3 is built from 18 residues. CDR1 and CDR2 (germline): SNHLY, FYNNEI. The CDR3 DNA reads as TGTGCCAGCAGAATGTTAAGAAGCGGGACGCGCTCCTACAATGAGCAGTTCTTC. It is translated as CASRMLRSGTRSYNEQFF.

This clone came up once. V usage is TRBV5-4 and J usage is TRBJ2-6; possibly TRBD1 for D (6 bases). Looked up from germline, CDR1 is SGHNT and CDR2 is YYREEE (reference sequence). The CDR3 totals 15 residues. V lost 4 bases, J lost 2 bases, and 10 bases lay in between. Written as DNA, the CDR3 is TGTGCCAGCAGCCCTAACAGGGCTGGGGCCAACGTCCTGACTTTC. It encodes CASSPNRAGANVLTF. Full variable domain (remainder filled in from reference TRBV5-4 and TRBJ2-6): ETGVTQSPTHLIKTRGQQVTLRCSSQSGHNTVSWYQQALGQGPQFIFQYYREEENGRGNFPPRFSGLQFPNYSSELNVNALELDDSALYLCASSPNRAGANVLTFGAGSRLTVL.

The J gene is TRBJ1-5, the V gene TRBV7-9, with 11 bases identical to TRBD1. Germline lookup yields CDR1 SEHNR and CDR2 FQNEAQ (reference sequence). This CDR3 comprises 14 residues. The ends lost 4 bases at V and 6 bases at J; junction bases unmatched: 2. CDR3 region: CASSWGTGGQPQHF. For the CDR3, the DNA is TGTGCCAGCAGCTGGGGGACAGGGGGTCAGCCCCAGCATTTT.

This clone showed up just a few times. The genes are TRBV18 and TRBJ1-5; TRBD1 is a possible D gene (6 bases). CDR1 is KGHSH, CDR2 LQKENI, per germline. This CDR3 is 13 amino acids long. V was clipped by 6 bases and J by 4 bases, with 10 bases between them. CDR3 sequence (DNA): TGTGCCAGCTCCACAGGGTCTAATCAGCCCCAGCATTTT. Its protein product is CASSTGSNQPQHF.

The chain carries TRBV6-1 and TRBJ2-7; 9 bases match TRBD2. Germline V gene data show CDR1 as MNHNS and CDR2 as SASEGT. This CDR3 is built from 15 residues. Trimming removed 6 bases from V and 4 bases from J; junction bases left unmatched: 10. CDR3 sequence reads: CASRKPGLATYEQYF. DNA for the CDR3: TGTGCCAGCAGAAAACCGGGACTAGCAACGTACGAGCAGTACTTC.

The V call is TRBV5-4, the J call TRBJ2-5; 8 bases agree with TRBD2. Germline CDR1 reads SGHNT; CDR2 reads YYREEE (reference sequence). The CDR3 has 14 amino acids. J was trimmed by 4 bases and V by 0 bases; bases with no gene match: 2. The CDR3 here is CASSLVTSGETQYF. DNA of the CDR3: TGTGCCAGCAGCTTGGTAACTAGCGGAGAGACCCAGTACTTC.

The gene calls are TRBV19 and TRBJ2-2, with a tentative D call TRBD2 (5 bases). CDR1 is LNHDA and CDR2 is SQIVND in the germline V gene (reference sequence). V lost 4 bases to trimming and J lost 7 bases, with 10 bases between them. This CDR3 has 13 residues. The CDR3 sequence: CASSSGRVGELFF. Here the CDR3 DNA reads TGTGCCAGTAGTAGCGGGCGAGTCGGGGAGCTGTTTTTT.

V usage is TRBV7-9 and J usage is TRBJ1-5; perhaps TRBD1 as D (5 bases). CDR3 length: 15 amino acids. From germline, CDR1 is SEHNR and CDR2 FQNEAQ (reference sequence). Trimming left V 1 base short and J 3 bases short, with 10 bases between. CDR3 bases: TGTGCCAGCAGCTTAGACAGGCTCCCCAATCAGCCCCAGCATTTT. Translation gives CASSLDRLPNQPQHF.

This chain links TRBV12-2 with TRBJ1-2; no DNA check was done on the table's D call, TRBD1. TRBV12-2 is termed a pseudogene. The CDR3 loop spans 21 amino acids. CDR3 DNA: TGTGCAAGTCGCTTAGGATTGGGGGACAGGGAAGGCGGCTTGTCTAACTATGGCTACACCTTC. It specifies CASRLGLGDREGGLSNYGYTF.

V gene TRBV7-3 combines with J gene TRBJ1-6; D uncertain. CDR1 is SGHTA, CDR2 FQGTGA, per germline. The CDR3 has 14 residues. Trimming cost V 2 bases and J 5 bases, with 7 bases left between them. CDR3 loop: CASSLGQNNSPLHF. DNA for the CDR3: TGTGCCAGCAGCTTAGGCCAGAATAATTCACCCCTCCACTTT.

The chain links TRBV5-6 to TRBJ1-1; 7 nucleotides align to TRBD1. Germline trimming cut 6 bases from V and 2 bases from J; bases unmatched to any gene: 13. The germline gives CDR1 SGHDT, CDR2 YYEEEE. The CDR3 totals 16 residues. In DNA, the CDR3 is TGTGCCAGCACCGATCTTGGCAGGGGGGATAACACTGAAGCTTTCTTT. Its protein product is CASTDLGRGDNTEAFF.

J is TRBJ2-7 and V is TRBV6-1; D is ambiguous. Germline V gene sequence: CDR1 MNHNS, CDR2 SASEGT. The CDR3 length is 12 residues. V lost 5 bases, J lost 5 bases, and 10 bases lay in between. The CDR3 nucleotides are TGTGCCAGCAGTAATCAGATCCACGAGCAGTACTTC. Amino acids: CASSNQIHEQYF.

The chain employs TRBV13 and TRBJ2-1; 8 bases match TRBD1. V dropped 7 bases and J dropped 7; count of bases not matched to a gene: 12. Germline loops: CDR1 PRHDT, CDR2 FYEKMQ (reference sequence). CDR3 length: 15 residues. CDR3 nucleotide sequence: TGTGCCAGCACCGACAGGGGCCATCCTTTGAATGAGCAGTTCTTC. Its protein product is CASTDRGHPLNEQFF.

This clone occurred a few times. CDR3 coding DNA: TGTGCCAGTAGTCCCCTCGGACAGGTCACTGAAGCTTTCTTT. The encoded protein is CASSPLGQVTEAFF. The chain is built from TRBV19 and TRBJ1-1, with 7 bases aligning to TRBD1. CDR1 and CDR2 from the germline V gene are LNHDA and SQIVND (reference sequence). V gave up 5 bases and J gave up 4 bases; unmatched junction bases: 7. This CDR3 is 14 amino acids long.

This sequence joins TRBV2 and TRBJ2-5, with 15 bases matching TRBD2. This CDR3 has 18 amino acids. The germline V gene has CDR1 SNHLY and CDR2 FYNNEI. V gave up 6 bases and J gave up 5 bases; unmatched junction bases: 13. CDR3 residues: CASRPPGLAGGLEETQYF. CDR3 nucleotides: TGTGCCAGCAGACCCCCCGGACTAGCGGGGGGGCTGGAGGAGACCCAGTACTTC.

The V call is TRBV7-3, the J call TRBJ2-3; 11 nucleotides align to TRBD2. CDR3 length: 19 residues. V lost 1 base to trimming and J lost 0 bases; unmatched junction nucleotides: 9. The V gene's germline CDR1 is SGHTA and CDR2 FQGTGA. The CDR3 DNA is TGTGCCAGCAGCTTAATTAGAGGGACTAGCGGAACTAGCACAGATACGCAGTATTTT. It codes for CASSLIRGTSGTSTDTQYF.

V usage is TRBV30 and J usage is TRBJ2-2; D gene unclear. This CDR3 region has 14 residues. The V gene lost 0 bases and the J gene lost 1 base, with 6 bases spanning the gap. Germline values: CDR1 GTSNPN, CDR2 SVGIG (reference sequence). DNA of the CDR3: TGTGCCTGGAGTGTTTCTAGGAACACCGGGGAGCTGTTTTTT. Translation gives CAWSVSRNTGELFF.

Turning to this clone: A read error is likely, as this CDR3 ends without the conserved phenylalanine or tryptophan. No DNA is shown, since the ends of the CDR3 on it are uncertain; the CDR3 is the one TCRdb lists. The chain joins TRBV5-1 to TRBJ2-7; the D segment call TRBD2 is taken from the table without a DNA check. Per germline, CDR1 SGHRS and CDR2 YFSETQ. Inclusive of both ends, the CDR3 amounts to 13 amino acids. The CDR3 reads CASSLEGTSGRAL.